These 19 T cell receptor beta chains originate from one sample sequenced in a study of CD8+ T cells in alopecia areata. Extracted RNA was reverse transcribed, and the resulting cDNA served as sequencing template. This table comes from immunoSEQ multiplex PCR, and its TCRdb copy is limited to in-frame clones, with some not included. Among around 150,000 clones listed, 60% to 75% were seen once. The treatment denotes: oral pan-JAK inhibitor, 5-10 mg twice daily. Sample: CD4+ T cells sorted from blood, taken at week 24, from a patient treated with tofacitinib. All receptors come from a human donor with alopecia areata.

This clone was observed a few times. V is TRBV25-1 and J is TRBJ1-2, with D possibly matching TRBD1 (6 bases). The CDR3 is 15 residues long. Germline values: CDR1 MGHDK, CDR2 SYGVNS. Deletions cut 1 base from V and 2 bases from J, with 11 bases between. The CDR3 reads CASSESKTGNYGYTF. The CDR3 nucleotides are TGTGCCAGCAGTGAATCTAAGACAGGCAACTATGGCTACACCTTC.

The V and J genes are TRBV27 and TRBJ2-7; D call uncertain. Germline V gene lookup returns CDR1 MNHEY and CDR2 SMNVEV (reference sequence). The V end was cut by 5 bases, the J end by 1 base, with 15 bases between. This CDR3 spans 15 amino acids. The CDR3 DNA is TGTGCCAGCAGTCCCGGCAGGCTAACTTCCTACGAGCAGTACTTC. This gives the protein CASSPGRLTSYEQYF.

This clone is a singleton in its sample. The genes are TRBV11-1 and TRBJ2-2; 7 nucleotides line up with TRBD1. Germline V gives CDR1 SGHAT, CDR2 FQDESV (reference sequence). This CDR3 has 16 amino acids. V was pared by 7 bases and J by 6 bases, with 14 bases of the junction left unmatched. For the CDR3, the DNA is TGTGCCAGCAAAGTATTCCCTGACAGGGTTCCCGGGGAGCTGTTTTTT. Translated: CASKVFPDRVPGELFF.

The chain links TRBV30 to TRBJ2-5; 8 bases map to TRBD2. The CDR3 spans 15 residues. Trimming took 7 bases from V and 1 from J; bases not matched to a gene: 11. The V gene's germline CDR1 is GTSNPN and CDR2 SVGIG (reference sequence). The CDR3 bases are TGTGCCTCGACCCCTGAGCGGGGGTCCCAAGAGACCCAGTACTTC. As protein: CASTPERGSQETQYF. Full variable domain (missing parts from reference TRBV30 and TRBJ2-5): SQTIHQWPATLVQPVGSPLSLECTVEGTSNPNLYWYRQAAGRGLQLLFYSVGIGQISSEVPQNLSASRPQDRQFILSSKKLLLSDSGFYLCASTPERGSQETQYFGPGTRLLVL.

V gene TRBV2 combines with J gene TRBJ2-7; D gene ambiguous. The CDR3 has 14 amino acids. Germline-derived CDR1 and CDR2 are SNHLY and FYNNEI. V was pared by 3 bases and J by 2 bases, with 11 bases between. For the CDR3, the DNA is TGTGCCAGCAGTGAGCGTACTCGTACCTACGAGCAGTACTTC. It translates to CASSERTRTYEQYF.

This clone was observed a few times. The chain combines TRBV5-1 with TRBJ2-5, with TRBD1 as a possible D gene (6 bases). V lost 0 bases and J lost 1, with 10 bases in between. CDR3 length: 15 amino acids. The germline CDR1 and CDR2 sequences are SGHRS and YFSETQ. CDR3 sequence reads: CASSLGPTGQETQYF. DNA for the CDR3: TGCGCCAGCAGCTTGGGGCCGACAGGCCAAGAGACCCAGTACTTC.

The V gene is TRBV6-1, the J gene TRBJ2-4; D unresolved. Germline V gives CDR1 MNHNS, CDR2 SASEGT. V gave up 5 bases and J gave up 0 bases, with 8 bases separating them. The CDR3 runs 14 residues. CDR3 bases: TGTGCCAGCAGTATGGCTCTAGCCAAAAACATTCAGTACTTC. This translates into CASSMALAKNIQYF.

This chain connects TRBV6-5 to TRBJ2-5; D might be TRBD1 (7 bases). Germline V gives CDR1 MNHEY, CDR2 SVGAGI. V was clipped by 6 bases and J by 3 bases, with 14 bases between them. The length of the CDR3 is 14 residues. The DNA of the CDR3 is TGTGCCAGCAGCCAACCAGGGGGGAAAGAGACCCAGTACTTC. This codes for CASSQPGGKETQYF.

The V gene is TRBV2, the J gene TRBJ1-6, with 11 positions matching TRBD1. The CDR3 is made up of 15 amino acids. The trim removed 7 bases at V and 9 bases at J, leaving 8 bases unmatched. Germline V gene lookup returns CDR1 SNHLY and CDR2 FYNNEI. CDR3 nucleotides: TGTGCCAGCAAGGCGGACAGGGGGCTGGGTTCACCCCTCCACTTT. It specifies CASKADRGLGSPLHF.

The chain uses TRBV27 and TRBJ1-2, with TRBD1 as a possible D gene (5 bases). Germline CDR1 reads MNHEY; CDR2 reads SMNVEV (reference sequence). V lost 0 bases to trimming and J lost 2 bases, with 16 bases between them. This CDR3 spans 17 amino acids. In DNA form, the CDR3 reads TGTGCCAGCAGTTTATCCTCCCCTTTGACAGCAAACTATGGCTACACCTTC. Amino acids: CASSLSSPLTANYGYTF.

CDR3 bases: TGCAGCGTACAGGGTGTATTGGTAGAGACCCAGTACTTC. Translated, it gives CSVQGVLVETQYF. The gene calls are TRBV29-1 and TRBJ2-5; D is perhaps TRBD1 (6 bases). Germline CDR1 SQVTM, CDR2 ANQGSEA. The CDR3 is 13 residues long. The ends were cut back, 6 bases at V and 4 bases at J, with 15 bases in the middle.

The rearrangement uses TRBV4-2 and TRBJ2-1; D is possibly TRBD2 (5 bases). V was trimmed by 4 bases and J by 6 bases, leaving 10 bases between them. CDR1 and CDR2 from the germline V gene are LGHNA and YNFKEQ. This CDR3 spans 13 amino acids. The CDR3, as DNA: TGTGCCAGCAGCCTGGGCAGCGGCAATGAGCAGTTCTTC. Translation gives CASSLGSGNEQFF.

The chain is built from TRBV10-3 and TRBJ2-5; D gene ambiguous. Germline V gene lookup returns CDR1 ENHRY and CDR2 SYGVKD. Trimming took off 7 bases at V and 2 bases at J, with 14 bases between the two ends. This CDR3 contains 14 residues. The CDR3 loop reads CAITPPGHQETQYF. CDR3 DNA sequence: TGTGCCATCACCCCCCCTGGCCATCAAGAGACCCAGTACTTC.

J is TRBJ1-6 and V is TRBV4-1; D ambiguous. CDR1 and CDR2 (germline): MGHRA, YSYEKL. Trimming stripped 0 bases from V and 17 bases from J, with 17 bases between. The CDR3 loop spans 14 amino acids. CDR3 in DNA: TGCGCCAGCAGCCAAGAGTTTGGCAGATCCACTATCCACTTT. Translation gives CASSQEFGRSTIHF.

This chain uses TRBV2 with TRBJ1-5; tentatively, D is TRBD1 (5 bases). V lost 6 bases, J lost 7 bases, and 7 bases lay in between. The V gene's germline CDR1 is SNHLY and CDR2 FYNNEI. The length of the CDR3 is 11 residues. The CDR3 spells CASREGQPQHF. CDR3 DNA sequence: TGTGCCAGCAGGGAGGGGCAGCCCCAGCATTTT.

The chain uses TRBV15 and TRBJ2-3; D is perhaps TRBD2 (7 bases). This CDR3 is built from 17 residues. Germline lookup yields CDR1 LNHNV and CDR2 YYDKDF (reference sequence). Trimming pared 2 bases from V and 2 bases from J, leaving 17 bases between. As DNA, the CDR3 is TGTGCCACCAGCAGATTAGTGGGGGGGCCTGTCACAGATACGCAGTATTTT. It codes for CATSRLVGGPVTDTQYF.

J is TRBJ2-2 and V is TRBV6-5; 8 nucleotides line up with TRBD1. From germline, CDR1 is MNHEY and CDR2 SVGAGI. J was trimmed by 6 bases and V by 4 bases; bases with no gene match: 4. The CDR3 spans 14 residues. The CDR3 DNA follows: TGTGCCAGCAGTTTTAACAGGGGGTCCGGGGAGCTGTTTTTT. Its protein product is CASSFNRGSGELFF.

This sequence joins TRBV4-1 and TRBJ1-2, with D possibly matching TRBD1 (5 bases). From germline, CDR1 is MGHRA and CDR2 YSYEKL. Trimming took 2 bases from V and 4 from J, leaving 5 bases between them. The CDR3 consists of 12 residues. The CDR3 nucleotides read TGCGCCAGCAGCCAAACAGGCTATGGCTACACCTTC. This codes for CASSQTGYGYTF.

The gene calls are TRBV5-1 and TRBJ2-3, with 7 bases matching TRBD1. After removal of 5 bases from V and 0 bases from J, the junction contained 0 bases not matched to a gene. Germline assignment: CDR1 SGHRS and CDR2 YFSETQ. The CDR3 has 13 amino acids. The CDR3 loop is CASRDRSTDTQYF. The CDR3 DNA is TGCGCCAGCAGGGACAGGAGCACAGATACGCAGTATTTT.